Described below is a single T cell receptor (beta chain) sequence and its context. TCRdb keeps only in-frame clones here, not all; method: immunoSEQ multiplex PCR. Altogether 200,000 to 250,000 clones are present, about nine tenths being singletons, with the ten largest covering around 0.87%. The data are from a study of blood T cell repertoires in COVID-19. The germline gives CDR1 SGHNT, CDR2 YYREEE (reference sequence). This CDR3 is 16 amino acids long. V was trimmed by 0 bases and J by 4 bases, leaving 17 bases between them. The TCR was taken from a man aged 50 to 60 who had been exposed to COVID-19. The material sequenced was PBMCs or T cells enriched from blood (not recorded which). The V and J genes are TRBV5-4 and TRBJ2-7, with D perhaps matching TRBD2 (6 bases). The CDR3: CASSLAGASVVYEQYV. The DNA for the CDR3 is TGTGCCAGCAGCTTGGCCGGGGCTAGCGTGGTTTACGAGCAGTACGTC.